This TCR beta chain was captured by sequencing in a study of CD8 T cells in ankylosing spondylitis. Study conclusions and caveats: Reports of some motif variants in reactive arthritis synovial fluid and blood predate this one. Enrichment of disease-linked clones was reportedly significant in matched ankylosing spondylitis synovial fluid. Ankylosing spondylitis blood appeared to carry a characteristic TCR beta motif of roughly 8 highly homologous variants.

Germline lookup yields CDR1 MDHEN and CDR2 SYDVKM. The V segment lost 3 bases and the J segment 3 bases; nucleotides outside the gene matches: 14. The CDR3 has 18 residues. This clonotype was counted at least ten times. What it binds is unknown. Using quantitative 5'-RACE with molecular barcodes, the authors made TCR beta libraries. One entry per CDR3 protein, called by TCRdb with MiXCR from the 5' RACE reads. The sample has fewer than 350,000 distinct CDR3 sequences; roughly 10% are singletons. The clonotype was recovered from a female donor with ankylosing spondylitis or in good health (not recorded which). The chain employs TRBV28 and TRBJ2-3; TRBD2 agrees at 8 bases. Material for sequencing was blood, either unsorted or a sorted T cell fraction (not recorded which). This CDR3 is CASSLSGGTVSYTDTQYF. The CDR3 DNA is TGTGCCAGCAGTTTGAGCGGGGGCACCGTATCGTATACAGATACGCAGTATTTT.